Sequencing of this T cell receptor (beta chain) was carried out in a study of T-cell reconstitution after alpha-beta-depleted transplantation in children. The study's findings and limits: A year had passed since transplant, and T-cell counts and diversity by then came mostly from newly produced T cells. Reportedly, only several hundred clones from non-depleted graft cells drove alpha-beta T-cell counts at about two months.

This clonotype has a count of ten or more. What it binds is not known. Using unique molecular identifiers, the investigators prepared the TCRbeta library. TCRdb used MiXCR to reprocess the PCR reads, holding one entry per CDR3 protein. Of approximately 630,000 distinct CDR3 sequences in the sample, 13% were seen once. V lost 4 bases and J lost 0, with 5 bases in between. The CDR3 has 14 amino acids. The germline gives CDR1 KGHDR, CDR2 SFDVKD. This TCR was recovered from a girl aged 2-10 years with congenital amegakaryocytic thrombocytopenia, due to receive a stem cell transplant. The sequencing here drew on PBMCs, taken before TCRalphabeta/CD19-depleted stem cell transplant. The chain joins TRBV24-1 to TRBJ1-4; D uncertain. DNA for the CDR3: TGTGCCACCAGTGACCGTGCAACTAATGAAAAACTGTTTTTT. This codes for CATSDRATNEKLFF.